This record looks at one T cell receptor (beta chain) sequence and its context. Original handling: Amplification of reference gene primers provided the estimated nucleated cell counts. Measured with immunoSEQ multiplex PCR; TCRdb has only the in-frame clones, and not every one. V, J and clone size derive from that table, while D and trimming were established from the DNA sequence. The sample shows 90,000 or so clones, around 87% of them seen only once. The source of the sample is a study of blood T cell repertoires in COVID-19. Study background: T cells, B-cell-depleted T cells, or PBMCs supplied cDNA or gDNA.

Per germline, CDR1 KGHSH and CDR2 LQKENI. The CDR3 consists of 17 residues. With V trimmed by 2 bases and J by 3 bases, 8 bases remained unmatched. The receptor was derived from a human donor in a cohort sampled during active COVID-19. Input material: peripheral blood. This chain links TRBV18 with TRBJ2-1; 9 bases fit TRBD2. The DNA for the CDR3 is TGTGCCAGCTCACCAGGGCTAGCGGGAACCTTCTACAATGAGCAGTTCTTC. Translating gives CASSPGLAGTFYNEQFF.